This TCR beta chain was identified during a study of OX40 agonist ivuxolimab in advanced cancers. Regarding the research as a whole: Ivuxolimab was an agonistic, fully human IgG2 monoclonal antibody directed against OX40 (CD134), a costimulatory receptor. Intravenous ivuxolimab was administered to patients every 2 weeks at six dose levels: 0.01, 0.1, 0.3, 1.5, 3 and 10 mg/kg. Of the roughly 54 patients in dose escalation, some 19 had hepatocellular carcinoma, some 15 had melanoma, 9 had renal cell carcinoma and 9 had head and neck cancer. In the dose-escalation cohort, 82.7% of patients were male, and the mean age was around 60 years, with a range of about 23 to 90. Prior anti-PD-1, anti-PD-L1 or anti-CTLA-4 therapy was permitted, and checkpoint inhibitors had been received by roughly 40% of dose-escalation patients. Partial responses were achieved by three dose-escalation patients, of whom one had hepatocellular carcinoma and two had cutaneous melanoma. The purpose of peripheral TCRbeta sequencing was to test whether ivuxolimab changed TCR sequence diversity and led to clonal T-cell expansion. The paper covers the monotherapy dose-escalation part of the phase I ivuxolimab trial, which included N ≈ 57 patients.

Overall study outcomes, separate from this receptor: After ivuxolimab, more expanded clones were found on average in CD8+ T cells than in CD4+ T cells. Low levels of normalized T-cell clonal expansion were also seen in some patients who did not respond. Antigen specificity was not determined for the clonally expanded peripheral T cells. In partial responders in the 0.1-3.0 mg/kg groups, normalized peripheral clonal expansion was found to be among the lowest, especially among CD8+ T cells. Clonal expansion of both CD4+ and CD8+ blood T cells was observed from baseline to week 6 at doses 0.1 to 3.0 mg/kg.

Note on this clone: The antigen it recognizes is unknown. The record has no base qualities; no much larger clone is one base away.

Ends trimmed: V by 0 bases, J by 7 bases; bases unmatched to a gene: 1. CDR1 and CDR2 are read off the germline V gene as MGHRA and YSYEKL. Counted from cysteine to phenylalanine, this CDR3 has 14 amino acids. The read is trimmed to its CDR3 DNA, 42 bases read in frame from base 1. The trial excluded patients who had a history of autoimmune disease or who were on systemic immunosuppression. Peripheral blood for TCR sequencing was drawn from every dose cohort at baseline, at cycle 4 day 1 and at cycle 7 day 1. Samples were obtained from an open-label, multicenter, first-in-human phase I dose-escalation trial of ivuxolimab. The trial enrolled adults with locally advanced or metastatic head and neck squamous cell, hepatocellular, melanoma or renal cell carcinoma. CD4+ and CD8+ T cells were sorted separately from peripheral blood before TCR sequencing. For sequencing of the TCRbeta CDR3 region, genomic DNA was extracted from the sorted cells. TCRbeta CDR3 regions were sequenced using the immunoSEQ Assay. TCRdb limited this immuneACCESS table to in-frame rearrangements with V and J called. A share of clones is missing; checked studies link under half to unresolved V genes, and the rest is unexplained. In this sample the table shows about 81,000 clones, more than 85% of which occur a single time. 13% to 15% of the sample comes from the top ten.

The receptor comes from an adult with an advanced solid tumor such as melanoma, head and neck, liver or kidney cancer. Recombination connected TRBV4-1 to TRBJ2-1; TRBD1 agrees with 9 junctional bases. The input for sequencing was CD4+ or CD8+ T cells sorted from blood, taken in a trial of the OX40 agonist ivuxolimab. The DNA reads as follows: TGCGCCAGCAGCCAAGAGACAGGGGGAAATGAGCAGTTCTTC. Translated, this is CASSQETGGNEQFF.